Presented here are 5 T cell receptor beta chains from one specimen sequenced in a study of blood T cell repertoires in COVID-19. The repertoire was sequenced with immunoSEQ multiplex PCR; TCRdb's copy has only in-frame clones and lacks some. The sample has approximately 70,000 clones, approximately 90% seen once; the top ten hold 5% to 8%. Sample: peripheral blood. All receptors come from a woman between 50 and 59 years old with acute or convalescent COVID-19.

The CDR3 DNA sequence: TGTGCCAGTAGTGCGGATAGCTCCTACAATGAGCAGTTCTTC. Protein sequence: CASSADSSYNEQFF. The chain uses TRBV19 and TRBJ2-1; D gene ambiguous. Germline V gene sequence: CDR1 LNHDA, CDR2 SQIVND (reference sequence). Deletions cut 5 bases from V and 0 bases from J, with 8 bases between. This CDR3 is built from 14 residues.

This sequence joins TRBV15 and TRBJ2-3, with 8 bases identical to TRBD2. The CDR3 contains 16 residues. With 1 base clipped from V and 3 bases from J, the junction kept 6 bases outside the gene matches. The germline CDR1 and CDR2 sequences are LNHNV and YYDKDF (reference sequence). For the CDR3, the DNA is TGTGCCACCAGCAGAGCGGGAGGGCCTAAGACAGATACGCAGTATTTT. Translated, it gives CATSRAGGPKTDTQYF.

The chain joins TRBV18 to TRBJ2-2; 7 bases agree with TRBD1. The V gene's germline CDR1 is KGHSH and CDR2 LQKENI. V lost 3 bases and J lost 0; bases outside the gene matches: 4. The length of the CDR3 is 16 residues. CDR3 residues: CASSPGTATNTGELFF. CDR3 coding DNA: TGTGCCAGCTCACCCGGGACAGCTACGAACACCGGGGAGCTGTTTTTT.

V and J are TRBV3-1 (or the pseudogene TRBV3-2) and TRBJ1-1, with D tentatively TRBD1 (6 bases). Germline CDR1 reads LGHDT; CDR2 reads YNNKEL (reference sequence). V was cut by 4 bases and J by 6 bases, with 15 bases left in between. The CDR3 spans 14 residues. CDR3: CASSPYREFPEAFF. CDR3 DNA sequence: TGTGCCAGCAGCCCTTACAGGGAATTCCCTGAAGCTTTCTTT.

The rearrangement joins TRBV19 to TRBJ1-2; the D gene is possibly TRBD1 (5 bases). The germline CDR1 and CDR2 sequences are LNHDA and SQIVND (reference sequence). V was cut by 2 bases and J by 3 bases, with 10 bases left in between. This CDR3 is built from 14 residues. The CDR3 loop is CASSISQGYYGYTF. CDR3 sequence (DNA): TGTGCCAGTAGTATATCCCAGGGCTACTATGGCTACACCTTC.